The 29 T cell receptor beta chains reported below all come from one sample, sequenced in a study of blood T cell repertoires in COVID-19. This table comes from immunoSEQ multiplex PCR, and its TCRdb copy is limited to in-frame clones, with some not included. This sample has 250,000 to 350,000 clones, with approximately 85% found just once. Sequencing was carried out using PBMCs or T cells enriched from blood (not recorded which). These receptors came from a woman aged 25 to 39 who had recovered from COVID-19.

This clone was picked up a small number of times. The CDR3 sequence: CASRSWDRNTEAFF. CDR3 nucleotides: TGTGCCAGTAGGTCATGGGACAGAAACACTGAAGCTTTCTTT. The V gene is TRBV19, the J gene TRBJ1-1, with TRBD1 matching over 7 bases. Trimming took 6 bases from V and 2 from J; bases not matched to a gene: 6. The germline gives CDR1 LNHDA, CDR2 SQIVND (reference sequence). CDR3 length: 14 amino acids.

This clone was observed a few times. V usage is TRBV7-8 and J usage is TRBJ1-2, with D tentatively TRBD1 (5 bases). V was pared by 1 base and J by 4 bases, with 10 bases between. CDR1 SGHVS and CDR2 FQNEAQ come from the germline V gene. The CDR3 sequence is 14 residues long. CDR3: CASSLVSQGYGYTF. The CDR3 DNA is TGTGCCAGCAGCTTAGTGTCGCAGGGCTATGGCTACACCTTC.

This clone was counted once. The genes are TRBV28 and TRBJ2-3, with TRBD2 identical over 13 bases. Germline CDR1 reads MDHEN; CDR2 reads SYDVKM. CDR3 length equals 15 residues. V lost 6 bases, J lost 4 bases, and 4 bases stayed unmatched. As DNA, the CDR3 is TGTGCCAGCAGGTCAACTAGCGGGGGGGCAGATACGCAGTATTTT. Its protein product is CASRSTSGGADTQYF.

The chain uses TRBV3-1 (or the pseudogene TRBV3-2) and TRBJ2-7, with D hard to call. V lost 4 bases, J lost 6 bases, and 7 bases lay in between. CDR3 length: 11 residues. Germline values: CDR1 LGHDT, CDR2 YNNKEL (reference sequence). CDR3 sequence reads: CASSRASEQYF. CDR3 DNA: TGTGCCAGCAGCCGCGCGTCCGAGCAGTACTTC.

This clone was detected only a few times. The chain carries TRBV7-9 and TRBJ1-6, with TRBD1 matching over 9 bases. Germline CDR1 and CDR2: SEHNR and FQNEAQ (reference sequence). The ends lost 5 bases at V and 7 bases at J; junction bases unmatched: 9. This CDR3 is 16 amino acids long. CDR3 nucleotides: TGTGCCAGCAGCGCCCGGGACAGGGCTGGGAATTCACCCCTCCACTTT. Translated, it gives CASSARDRAGNSPLHF. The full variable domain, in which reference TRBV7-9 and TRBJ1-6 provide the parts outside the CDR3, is DTGVSQNPRHKITKRGQNVTFRCDPISEHNRLYWYRQTLGQGPEFLTYFQNEAQLEKSRLLSDRFSAERPKGSFSTLEIQRTEQGDSAMYLCASSARDRAGNSPLHFGNGTRLTVT.

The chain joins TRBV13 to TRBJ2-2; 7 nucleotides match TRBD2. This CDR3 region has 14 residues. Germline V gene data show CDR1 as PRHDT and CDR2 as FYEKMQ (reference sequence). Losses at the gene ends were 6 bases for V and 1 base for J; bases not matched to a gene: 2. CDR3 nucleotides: TGTGCCAGCAGTTCGGGGGGGAACACCGGGGAGCTGTTTTTT. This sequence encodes CASSSGGNTGELFF.

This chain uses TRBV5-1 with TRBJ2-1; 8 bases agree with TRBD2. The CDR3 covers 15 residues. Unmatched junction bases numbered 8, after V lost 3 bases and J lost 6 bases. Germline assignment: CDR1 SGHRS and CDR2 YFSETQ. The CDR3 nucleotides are TGCGCCAGCAGCTCCTTAACGGGAGGGCCCAATGAGCAGTTCTTC. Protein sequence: CASSSLTGGPNEQFF.

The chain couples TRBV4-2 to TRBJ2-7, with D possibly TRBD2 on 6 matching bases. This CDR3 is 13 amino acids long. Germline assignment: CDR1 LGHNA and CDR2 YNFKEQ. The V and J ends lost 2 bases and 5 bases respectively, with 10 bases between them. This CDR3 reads CASSQLGGNEQYF. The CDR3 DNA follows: TGTGCCAGCAGCCAATTAGGCGGGAACGAGCAGTACTTC.

In DNA, the CDR3 is TGTGCCAGCAGCTCCACCCAGGGTACCTACGAGCAGTACTTC. It codes for CASSSTQGTYEQYF. The rearrangement links TRBV7-6 to TRBJ2-7, with D possibly being TRBD1 (5 bases). The CDR3 has 14 residues. Trimming took off 4 bases at V and 2 bases at J, with 12 bases between the two ends. Germline-derived CDR1 and CDR2 are SGHVS and FNYEAQ.

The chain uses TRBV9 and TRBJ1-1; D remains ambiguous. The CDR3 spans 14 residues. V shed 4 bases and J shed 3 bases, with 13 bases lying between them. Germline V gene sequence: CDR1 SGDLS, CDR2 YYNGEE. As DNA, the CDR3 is TGTGCCAGCAGCCCTTCCAGTGGTGACACTGAAGCTTTCTTT. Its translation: CASSPSSGDTEAFF.

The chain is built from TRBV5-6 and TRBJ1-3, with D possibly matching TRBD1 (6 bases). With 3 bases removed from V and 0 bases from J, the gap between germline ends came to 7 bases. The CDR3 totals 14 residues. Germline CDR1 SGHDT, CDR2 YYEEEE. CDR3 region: CASSWDISGNTIYF. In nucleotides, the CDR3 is TGTGCCAGCAGCTGGGACATCTCTGGAAACACCATATATTTT.

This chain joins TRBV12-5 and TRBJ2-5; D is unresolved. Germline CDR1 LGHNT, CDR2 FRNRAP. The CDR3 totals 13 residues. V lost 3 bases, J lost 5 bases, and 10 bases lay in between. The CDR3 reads CASGFGGWETQYF. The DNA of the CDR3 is TGTGCTAGTGGTTTTGGCGGTTGGGAGACCCAGTACTTC.

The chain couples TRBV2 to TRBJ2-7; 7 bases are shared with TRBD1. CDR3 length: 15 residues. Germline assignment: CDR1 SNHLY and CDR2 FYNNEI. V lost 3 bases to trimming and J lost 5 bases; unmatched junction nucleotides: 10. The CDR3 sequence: CASSDPQGVFNEQYF. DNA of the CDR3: TGTGCCAGCAGTGATCCGCAGGGGGTTTTCAACGAGCAGTACTTC.

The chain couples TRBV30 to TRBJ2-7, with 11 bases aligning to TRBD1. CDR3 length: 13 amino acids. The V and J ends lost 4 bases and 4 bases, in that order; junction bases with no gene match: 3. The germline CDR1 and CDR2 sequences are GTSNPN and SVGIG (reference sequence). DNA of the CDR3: TGTGCCTGGAAGGGACAGGGGGAGTACGAGCAGTACTTC. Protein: CAWKGQGEYEQYF.

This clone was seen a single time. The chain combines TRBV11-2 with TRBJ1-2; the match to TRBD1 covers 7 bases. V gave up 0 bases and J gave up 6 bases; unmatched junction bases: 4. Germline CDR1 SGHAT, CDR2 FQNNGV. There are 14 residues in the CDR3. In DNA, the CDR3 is TGTGCCAGCAGCTTAGAACAGGGGATAGATGGCTACACCTTC. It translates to CASSLEQGIDGYTF.

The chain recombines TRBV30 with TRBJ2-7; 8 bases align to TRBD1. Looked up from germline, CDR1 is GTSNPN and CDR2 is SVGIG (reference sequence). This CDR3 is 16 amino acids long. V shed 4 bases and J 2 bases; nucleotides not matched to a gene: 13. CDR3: CAWTIQGAYPAYEQYF. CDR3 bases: TGTGCCTGGACTATCCAGGGGGCGTACCCCGCCTACGAGCAGTACTTC.

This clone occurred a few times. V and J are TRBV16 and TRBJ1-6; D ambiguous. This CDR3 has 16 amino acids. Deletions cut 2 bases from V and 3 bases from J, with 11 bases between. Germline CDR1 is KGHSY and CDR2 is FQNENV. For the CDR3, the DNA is TGTGCCAGCAGCCAAGGGTGGAGGATCTATAATTCACCCCTCCACTTT. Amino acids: CASSQGWRIYNSPLHF.

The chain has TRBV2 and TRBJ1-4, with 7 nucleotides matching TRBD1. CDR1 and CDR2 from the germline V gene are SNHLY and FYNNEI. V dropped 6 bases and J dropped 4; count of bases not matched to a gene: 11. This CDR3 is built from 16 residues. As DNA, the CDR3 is TGTGCCAGCAGCTCCGACAGGGCGGGAATTAATGAAAAACTGTTTTTT. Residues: CASSSDRAGINEKLFF.

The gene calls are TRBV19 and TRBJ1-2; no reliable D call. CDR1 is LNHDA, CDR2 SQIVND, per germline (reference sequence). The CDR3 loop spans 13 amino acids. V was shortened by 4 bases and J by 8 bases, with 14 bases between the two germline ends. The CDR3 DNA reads TGTGCCAGTAGTACCCGACAACGTTGGGGCTACACCTTC. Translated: CASSTRQRWGYTF.

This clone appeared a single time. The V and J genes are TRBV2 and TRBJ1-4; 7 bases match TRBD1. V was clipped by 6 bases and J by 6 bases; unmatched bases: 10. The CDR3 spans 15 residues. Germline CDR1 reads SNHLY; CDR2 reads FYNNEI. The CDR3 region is CASRGTVKGHEKLFF. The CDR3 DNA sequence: TGTGCCAGCAGAGGGACAGTCAAAGGGCATGAAAAACTGTTTTTT. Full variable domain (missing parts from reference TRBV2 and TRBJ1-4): EPEVTQTPSHQVTQMGQEVILRCVPISNHLYFYWYRQILGQKVEFLVSFYNNEISEKSEIFDDQFSVERPDGSNFTLKIRSTKLEDSAMYFCASRGTVKGHEKLFFGSGTQLSVL.

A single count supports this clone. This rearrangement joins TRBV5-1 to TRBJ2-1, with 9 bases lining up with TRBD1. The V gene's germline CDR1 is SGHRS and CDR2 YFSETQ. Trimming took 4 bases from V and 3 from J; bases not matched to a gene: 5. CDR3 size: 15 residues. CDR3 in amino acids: CASSPTTGGYNEQFF. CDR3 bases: TGCGCCAGCAGCCCGACGACAGGGGGCTACAATGAGCAGTTCTTC.

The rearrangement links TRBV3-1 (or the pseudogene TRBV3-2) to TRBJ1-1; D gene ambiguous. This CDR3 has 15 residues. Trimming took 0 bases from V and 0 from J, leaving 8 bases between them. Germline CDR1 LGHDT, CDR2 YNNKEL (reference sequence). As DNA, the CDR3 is TGTGCCAGCAGCCAAGATCTACTCCTGAACACTGAAGCTTTCTTT. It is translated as CASSQDLLLNTEAFF.

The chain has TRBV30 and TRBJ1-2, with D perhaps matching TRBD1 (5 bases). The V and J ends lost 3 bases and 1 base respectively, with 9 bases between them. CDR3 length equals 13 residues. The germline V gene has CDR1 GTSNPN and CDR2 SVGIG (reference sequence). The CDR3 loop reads CAWRGGFNYGYTF. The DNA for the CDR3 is TGTGCCTGGAGGGGGGGGTTTAACTATGGCTACACCTTC. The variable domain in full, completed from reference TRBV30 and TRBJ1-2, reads SQTIHQWPATLVQPVGSPLSLECTVEGTSNPNLYWYRQAAGRGLQLLFYSVGIGQISSEVPQNLSASRPQDRQFILSSKKLLLSDSGFYLCAWRGGFNYGYTFGSGTRLTVV.

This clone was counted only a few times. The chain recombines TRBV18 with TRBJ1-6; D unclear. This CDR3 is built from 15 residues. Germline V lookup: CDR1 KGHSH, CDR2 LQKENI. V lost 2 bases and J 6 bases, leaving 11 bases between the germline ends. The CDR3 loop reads CASSPWEGSNSPLHF. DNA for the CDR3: TGTGCCAGCTCACCATGGGAAGGGAGTAATTCACCCCTCCACTTT. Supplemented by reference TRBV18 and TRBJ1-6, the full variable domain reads NAGVMQNPRHLVRRRGQEARLRCSPMKGHSHVYWYRQLPEEGLKFMVYLQKENIIDESGMPKERFSAEFPKEGPSILRIQQVVRGDSAAYFCASSPWEGSNSPLHFGNGTRLTVT.

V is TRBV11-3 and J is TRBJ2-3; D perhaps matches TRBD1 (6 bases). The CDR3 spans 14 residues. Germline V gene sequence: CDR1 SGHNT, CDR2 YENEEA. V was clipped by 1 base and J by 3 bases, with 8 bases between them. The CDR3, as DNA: TGTGCCAGCAGCTTAGGGGGGCGAACAGATACGCAGTATTTT. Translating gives CASSLGGRTDTQYF. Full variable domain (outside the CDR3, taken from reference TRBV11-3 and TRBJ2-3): EAGVVQSPRYKIIEKKQPVAFWCNPISGHNTLYWYLQNLGQGPELLIRYENEEAVDDSQLPKDRFSAERLKGVDSTLKIQPAELGDSAVYLCASSLGGRTDTQYFGPGTRLTVL.

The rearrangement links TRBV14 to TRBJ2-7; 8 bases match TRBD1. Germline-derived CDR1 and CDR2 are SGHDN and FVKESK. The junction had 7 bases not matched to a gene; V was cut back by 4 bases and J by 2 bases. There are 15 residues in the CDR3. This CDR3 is CASSPLDRGPYEQYF. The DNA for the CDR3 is TGTGCCAGCAGCCCTTTAGACAGGGGTCCCTACGAGCAGTACTTC.

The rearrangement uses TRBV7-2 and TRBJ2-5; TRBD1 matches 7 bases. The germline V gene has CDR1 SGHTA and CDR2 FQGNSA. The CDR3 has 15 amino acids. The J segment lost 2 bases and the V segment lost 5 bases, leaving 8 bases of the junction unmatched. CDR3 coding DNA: TGTGCCAGCAGCCGTTTGGGACAGAGACAAGAGACCCAGTACTTC. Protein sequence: CASSRLGQRQETQYF.

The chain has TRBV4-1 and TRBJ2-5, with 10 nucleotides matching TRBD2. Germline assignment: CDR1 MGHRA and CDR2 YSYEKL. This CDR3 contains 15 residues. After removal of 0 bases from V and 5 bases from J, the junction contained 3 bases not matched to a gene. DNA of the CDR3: TGCGCCAGCAGCCAAGATCCGGGACTAGCGGAGACCCAGTACTTC. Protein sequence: CASSQDPGLAETQYF.

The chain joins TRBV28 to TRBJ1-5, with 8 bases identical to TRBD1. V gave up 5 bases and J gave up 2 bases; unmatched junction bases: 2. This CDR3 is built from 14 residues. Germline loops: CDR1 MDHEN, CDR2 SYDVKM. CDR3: CASSGGQGNQPQHF. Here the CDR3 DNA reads TGTGCCAGCAGTGGGGGACAGGGCAATCAGCCCCAGCATTTT.